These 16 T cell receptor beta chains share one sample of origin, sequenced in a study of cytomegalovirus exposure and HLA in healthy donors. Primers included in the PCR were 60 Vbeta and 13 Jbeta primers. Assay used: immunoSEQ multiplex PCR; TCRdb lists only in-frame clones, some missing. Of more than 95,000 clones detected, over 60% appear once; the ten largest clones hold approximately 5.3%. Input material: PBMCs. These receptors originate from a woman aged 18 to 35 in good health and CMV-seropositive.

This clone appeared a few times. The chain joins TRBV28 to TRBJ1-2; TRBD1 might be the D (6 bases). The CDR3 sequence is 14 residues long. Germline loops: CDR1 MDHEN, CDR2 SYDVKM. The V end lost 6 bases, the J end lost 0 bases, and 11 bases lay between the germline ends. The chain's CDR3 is CASSPGQPNYGYTF. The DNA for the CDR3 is TGTGCCAGCAGCCCCGGACAGCCTAACTATGGCTACACCTTC.

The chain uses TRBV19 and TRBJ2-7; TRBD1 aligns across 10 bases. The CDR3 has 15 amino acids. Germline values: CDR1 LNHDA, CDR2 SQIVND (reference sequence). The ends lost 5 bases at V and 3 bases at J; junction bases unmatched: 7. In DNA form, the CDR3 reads TGTGCCAGTAGTTCTCTAGACAGGGGGCGCTACGAGCAGTACTTC. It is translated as CASSSLDRGRYEQYF. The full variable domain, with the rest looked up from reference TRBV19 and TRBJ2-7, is DGGITQSPKYLFRKEGQNVTLSCEQNLNHDAMYWYRQDPGQGLRLIYYSQIVNDFQKGDIAEGYSVSREKKESFPLTVTSAQKNPTAFYLCASSSLDRGRYEQYFGPGTRLTVT.

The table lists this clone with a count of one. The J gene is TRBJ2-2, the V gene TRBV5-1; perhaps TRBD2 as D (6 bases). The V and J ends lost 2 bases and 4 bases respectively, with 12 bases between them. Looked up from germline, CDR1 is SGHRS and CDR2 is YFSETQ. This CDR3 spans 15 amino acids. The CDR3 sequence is CASSFGDFSTGELFF. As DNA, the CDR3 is TGCGCCAGCAGCTTCGGGGACTTTTCCACCGGGGAGCTGTTTTTT.

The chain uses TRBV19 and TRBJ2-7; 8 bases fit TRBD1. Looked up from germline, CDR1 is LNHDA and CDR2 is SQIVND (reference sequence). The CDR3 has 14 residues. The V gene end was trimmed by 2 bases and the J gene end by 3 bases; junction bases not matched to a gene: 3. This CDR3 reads CASSISTGGYEQYF. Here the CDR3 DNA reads TGTGCCAGTAGTATATCAACAGGGGGCTACGAGCAGTACTTC.

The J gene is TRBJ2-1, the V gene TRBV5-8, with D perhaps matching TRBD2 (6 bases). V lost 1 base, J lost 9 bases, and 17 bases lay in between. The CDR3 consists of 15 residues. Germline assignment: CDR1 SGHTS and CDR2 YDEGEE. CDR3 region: CASSLFQGGTTEQFF. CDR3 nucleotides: TGTGCCAGCAGCTTGTTCCAGGGCGGGACCACTGAGCAGTTCTTC.

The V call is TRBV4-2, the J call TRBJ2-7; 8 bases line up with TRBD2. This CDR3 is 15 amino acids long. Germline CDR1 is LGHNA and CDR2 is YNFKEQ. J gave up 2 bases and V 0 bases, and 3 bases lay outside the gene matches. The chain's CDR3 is CASSQDPSGPYEQYF. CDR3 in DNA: TGTGCCAGCAGCCAAGATCCTAGCGGGCCCTACGAGCAGTACTTC.

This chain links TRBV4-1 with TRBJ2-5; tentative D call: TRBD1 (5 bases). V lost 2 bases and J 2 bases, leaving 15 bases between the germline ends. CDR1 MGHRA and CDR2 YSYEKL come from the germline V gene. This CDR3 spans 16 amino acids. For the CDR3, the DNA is TGCGCCAGCAGCCAAATAGGGGCGCTGGGGCAAGAGACCCAGTACTTC. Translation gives CASSQIGALGQETQYF.

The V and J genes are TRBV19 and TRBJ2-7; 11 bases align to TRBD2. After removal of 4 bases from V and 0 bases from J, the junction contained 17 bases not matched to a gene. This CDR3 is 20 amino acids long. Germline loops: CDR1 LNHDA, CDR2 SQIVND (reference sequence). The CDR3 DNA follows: TGTGCCAGTAGTACCGATTTACTAGCGGGAGTAAGTGAGAGCTCCTACGAGCAGTACTTC. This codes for CASSTDLLAGVSESSYEQYF.

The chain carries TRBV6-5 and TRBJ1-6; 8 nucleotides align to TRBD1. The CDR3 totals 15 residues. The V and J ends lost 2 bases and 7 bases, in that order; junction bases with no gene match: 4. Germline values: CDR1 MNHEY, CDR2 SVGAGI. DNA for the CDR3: TGTGCCAGCAGTTACCGGGACAGGAACAATTCACCCCTCCACTTT. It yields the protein CASSYRDRNNSPLHF.

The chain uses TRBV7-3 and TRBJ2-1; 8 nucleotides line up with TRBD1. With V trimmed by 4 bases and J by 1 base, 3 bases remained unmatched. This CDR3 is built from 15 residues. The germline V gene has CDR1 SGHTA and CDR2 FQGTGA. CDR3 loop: CASSSRTGSYNEQFF. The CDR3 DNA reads TGTGCCAGCAGCTCTAGGACAGGGTCCTACAATGAGCAGTTCTTC.

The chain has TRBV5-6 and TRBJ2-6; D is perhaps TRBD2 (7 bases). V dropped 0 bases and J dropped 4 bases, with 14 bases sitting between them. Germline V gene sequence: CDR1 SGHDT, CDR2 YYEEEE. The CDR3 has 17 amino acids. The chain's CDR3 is CASSLVGGGPGANVLTF. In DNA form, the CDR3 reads TGTGCCAGCAGCTTGGTAGGGGGGGGGCCCGGGGCCAACGTCCTGACTTTC.

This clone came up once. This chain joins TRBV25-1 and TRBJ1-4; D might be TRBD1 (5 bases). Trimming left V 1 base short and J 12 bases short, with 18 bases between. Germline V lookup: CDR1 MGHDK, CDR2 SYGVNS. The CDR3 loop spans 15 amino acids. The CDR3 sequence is CASSESRQYPEELFF. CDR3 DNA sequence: TGTGCCAGCAGTGAATCCCGACAGTACCCCGAGGAACTGTTTTTT.

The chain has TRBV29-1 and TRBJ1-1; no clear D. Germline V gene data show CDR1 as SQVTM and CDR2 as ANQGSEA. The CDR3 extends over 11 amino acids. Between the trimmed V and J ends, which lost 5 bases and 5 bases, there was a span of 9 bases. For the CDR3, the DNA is TGCAGCGTTATTGCGGGGACTGAAGCTTTCTTT. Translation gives CSVIAGTEAFF.

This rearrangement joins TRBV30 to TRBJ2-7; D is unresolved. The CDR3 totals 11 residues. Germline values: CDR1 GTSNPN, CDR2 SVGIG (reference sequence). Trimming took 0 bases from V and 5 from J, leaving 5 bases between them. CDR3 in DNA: TGTGCCTGGAGTGTACTCGACGAGCAGTACTTC. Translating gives CAWSVLDEQYF.

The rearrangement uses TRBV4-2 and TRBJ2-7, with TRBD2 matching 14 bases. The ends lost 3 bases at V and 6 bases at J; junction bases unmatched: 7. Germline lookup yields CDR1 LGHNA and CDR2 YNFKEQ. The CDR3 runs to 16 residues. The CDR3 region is CASSQGQGLAGVEQYF. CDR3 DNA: TGTGCCAGCAGCCAGGGCCAGGGACTAGCGGGAGTCGAGCAGTACTTC.

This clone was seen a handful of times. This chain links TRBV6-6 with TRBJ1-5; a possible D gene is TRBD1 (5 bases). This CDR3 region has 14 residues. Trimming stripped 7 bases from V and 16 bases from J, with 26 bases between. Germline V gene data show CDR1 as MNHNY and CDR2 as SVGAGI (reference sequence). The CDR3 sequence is CASTGAGDRSPCHF. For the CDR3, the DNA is TGTGCCAGCACCGGAGCGGGGGACCGTTCGCCCTGTCATTTT.